This TCR beta chain was observed in a study of blood T cells in healthy people across ages (dated by TCRdb to between 2014 and 2017). Regarding the complete study: In model experiments, template switching captured roughly one uniquely barcoded TCR beta cDNA molecule for every two T cells. Age-related changes in TCR beta repertoire diversity were measured in the study by deep sequencing normalized with unique cDNA molecular identifiers. The donors were split into four age groups: young (average about 15 years), middle-aged (roughly 39), aged (more than 60) and long-lived (approximately 89). For two donors (one aged 18 to 29 and one aged 80 or older), the study analyzed two additional independent replicas of 1 million unique cDNA reads from the same blood draw. Overall results and qualifications from the work: Donor CMV infection status was unknown, potentially confounding age-related changes in expanded clonotypes. Since profiling was done on bulk unsorted PBMCs, naive and antigen-experienced compartments could not be conclusively compared. Compared with the aged group, the long-lived group had more naive CD4+ T cells, fewer expanded clones and increased TCR diversity, suggesting age selection. As age increased, observed TCR beta diversity per million T cells dropped in a roughly linear way, and a significant reduction was already evident by age 40. Observed TCR beta diversity correlated strongly with the percentage of naive T cells measured by flow cytometry. Estimates of total diversity based on one million sequenced T cells were considered lower bounds and underestimates.

Systemically healthy Caucasian individuals from Russia, 39 in total and aged about 6 to 100 years, were included as donors. Each donor gave 8 to 10 milliliters of peripheral blood, collected into EDTA-treated Vacutainer tubes. Ficoll-Paque density-gradient centrifugation was used to isolate PBMCs, with at least 6.5 million per sample. Trizol reagent was used to extract total RNA from the PBMCs, yielding at least 5.5 micrograms per sample. The percentages of naive CD45RAhigh/CD27high T cells were determined by flow cytometry on a PBMC aliquot from every donor. Via the germline V gene, CDR1 is LGHNA and CDR2 YSLEER. Deletion took 0 bases off V and 4 bases off J, with a span of 9 bases between the germline ends. Spanning cysteine to phenylalanine, the CDR3 consists of 15 amino acids. The entry retains the CDR3 DNA only, 45 bases that are in frame from base 1. This clonotype was counted between two and nine times. Its binding antigen is unknown. Base qualities were left out, and no much larger clone turns up one base away.

Libraries came from 5' RACE. Data came from an Illumina HiSeq 2500. A second PCR of 7 to 11 cycles was run with a J-beta primer mix and a sample-barcoded 5' primer. Each TCR beta cDNA molecule received a unique molecular identifier from a template-switch 5' adaptor carrying 12 random nucleotides. At least 2.5 million CDR3-containing paired-end reads were obtained from each sample. First-strand cDNA synthesis was performed from all RNA using the Mint cDNA synthesis kit, with priming by a TRBC-specific oligonucleotide. After uracil-DNA glycosylase treatment, a first 18-cycle PCR used universal primers M1SS and BC2_uni_R on all cDNA. On the authors' methods: For normalization, 1 million high-quality reads, each with a distinct molecular identifier, were randomly selected from each sample. Instead of being binned into consensus sequences, reads that shared molecular identifiers were thrown out. CDR3 identification, clonotype clustering and error correction used MiTCR with a Q25 quality threshold and the strictest error-elimination algorithm. A nonparametric unseen species model with Euler transformation was used to estimate lower-bound total TCR beta diversity. TCRdb reprocessed the public reads (quality trimming at Q25 with fastp, clone calling with MiXCR) and kept in-frame beta chains. All rows with the same CDR3 protein become a single entry with the most common DNA and genes. The V and J calls come from TCRdb's annotation, not from the publication. The sample table holds some 800,000 distinct CDR3 sequences, of which roughly 25% were seen once. The ten largest clonotypes hold 3.7% of the sample.

The same sample was also used in a study of T cells of mothers and their children. As the second publication notes: Nine systemically healthy Caucasian individuals served as donors, namely three mothers together with their six children. cDNA synthesis used all of the extracted RNA, with approximately 1.4 ug of RNA in each 15 ul reaction. In the second PCR, the M1S primer introduced both the sample barcodes and 2-4 random nucleotides. Over 8.5 million TCR beta CDR3 reads came from each mother, compared with several million reads from each child. TCR recombination output is similarly shaped by thymic selection in related and unrelated pairs, with a minor effect exerted by inherited differences. Normalized repertoire overlap was always slightly but never significantly higher in related than unrelated mother-child pairs. No persistent microchimeric T cell clones were found, with a detection sensitivity of 85 to 100 clones per million clonotypes. In the study, deep NGS was used to compare the TCR beta repertoires of mothers and children, and features distinguishing related mother-child pairs from unrelated individuals were sought. Mothers averaged around 40 +/- 4 years of age and children averaged roughly 12 +/- 4 years. After adapter ligation with NEBNext reagents, the libraries were sequenced on Illumina HiSeq 2000 with 100+100 nt paired-end reads. To avoid cross-contamination, the mother libraries and the child libraries were prepared a month apart and sequenced in separate runs. Each donor had between roughly 450,000 and 2,100,000 distinct TCR beta clonotypes identified. Naive TCR beta clonotypes were estimated from low-frequency clonotypes matched to each donor's FACS-determined naive share, without sorting.

The V gene is TRBV4-3 and the J gene is TRBJ2-2; possibly the D gene is TRBD2, per 5 matching bases. The source is a boy aged 5-17 years in good health. The sample taken for sequencing was blood. CDR3 reads: CASSQDRGVTGELFF. The DNA sequence follows: TGCGCCAGCAGCCAAGATCGGGGAGTCACCGGGGAGCTGTTTTTT.